This T cell receptor beta chain was found in a study of blood T cell repertoires in COVID-19. Study as a whole: Some COVID-19 samples were acute and others convalescent; all came from the United States, Italy and Spain. The analysed material was cDNA or gDNA that came from T cells, B-cell-depleted T cells, or PBMCs.

In the source study's methods: From reference gene primer amplification, estimates of nucleated cell counts were derived. Profiled with immunoSEQ multiplex PCR; TCRdb holds only in-frame clones, not every one. That table furnishes V, J and clone size, whereas the DNA furnished D and trimming. The data show 25,000 to 30,000 clones, roughly nine tenths seen once. The CDR3 covers 15 residues. V lost 4 bases, J lost 4 bases, and 14 bases lay in between. Per germline, CDR1 SGDLS and CDR2 YYNGEE. The clonotype originates from a human donor in a cohort sampled during active COVID-19. The sequencing sample was made of peripheral blood. The chain is built from TRBV9 and TRBJ2-2, with D possibly being TRBD1 (6 bases). The CDR3: CASSPLRGGTGELFF. The CDR3, as DNA: TGTGCCAGCAGCCCTTTGAGAGGGGGCACCGGGGAGCTGTTTTTT.